This entry lists 30 T cell receptor beta chains sequenced from one sample in a study of blood T cell repertoires in COVID-19. Assay: immunoSEQ multiplex PCR; the TCRdb copy retains only in-frame clones and omits some. The table lists some 180,000 clones, 80% to 90% of them singletons. The sample taken for sequencing was peripheral blood. The origin of the receptors is a woman aged 70 to 79 who had recovered from COVID-19.

This chain joins TRBV12-3 or TRBV12-4 and TRBJ2-1; 8 bases agree with TRBD2. V shed 2 bases, J shed 14 bases, and the junction held 5 bases outside the gene matches. The CDR3 runs to 12 residues. CDR3 loop: CASSLPTSGKFF. DNA for the CDR3: TGTGCCAGCAGTTTACCCACTAGCGGAAAGTTCTTC.

The chain combines TRBV7-6 with TRBJ2-5, with 9 positions matching TRBD2. CDR1 SGHVS and CDR2 FNYEAQ come from the germline V gene. Unmatched junction bases numbered 6, after V lost 0 bases and J lost 4 bases. There are 16 residues in the CDR3. As DNA, the CDR3 is TGTGCCAGCAGCTTAGCCTCGGGACTAGCTGGAGAGACCCAGTACTTC. Translated, it gives CASSLASGLAGETQYF.

The chain couples TRBV7-2 to TRBJ2-1; no definite D call. Germline CDR1 SGHTA, CDR2 FQGNSA. The CDR3 is 15 amino acids. With 5 bases removed from V and 8 bases from J, the gap between germline ends came to 19 bases. CDR3 in amino acids: CASSLLMGVYDEQFF. CDR3 nucleotide sequence: TGTGCCAGCAGCCTCCTCATGGGCGTATACGATGAGCAGTTCTTC.

The chain employs TRBV11-1 and TRBJ1-1; 7 positions match TRBD1. The CDR3 length is 14 residues. The V gene's germline CDR1 is SGHAT and CDR2 FQDESV (reference sequence). After removal of 5 bases from V and 5 bases from J, the junction contained 8 bases not matched to a gene. The CDR3 coding sequence is TGTGCCAGCAGCACCAGACAGGGCCGGACTGAAGCTTTCTTT. As protein: CASSTRQGRTEAFF.

The rearrangement joins TRBV29-1 to TRBJ2-2, with D possibly TRBD1 on 7 matching bases. Trimming removed 7 bases at V and 0 bases at J, with 15 bases between. Germline CDR1 and CDR2: SQVTM and ANQGSEA. CDR3 length equals 15 residues. CDR3 DNA sequence: TGCAGCGCCCAGGGGGGCAGGTCGAACACCGGGGAGCTGTTTTTT. This gives the protein CSAQGGRSNTGELFF.

This chain uses TRBV24-1 with TRBJ2-3, with unresolved D. This CDR3 has 16 amino acids. V lost 4 bases and J lost 2, with 15 bases in between. Germline CDR1 reads KGHDR; CDR2 reads SFDVKD. This CDR3 is CATSDPRARNTDTQYF. The DNA of the CDR3 is TGTGCCACCAGTGACCCTCGAGCGAGGAACACAGATACGCAGTATTTT.

The V gene is TRBV6-5, the J gene TRBJ1-1, with 7 bases identical to TRBD1. Germline CDR1 MNHEY, CDR2 SVGAGI. Trimming took 10 bases from V and 0 from J; bases not matched to a gene: 2. The CDR3 runs 12 residues. CDR3 sequence reads: CATDRVNTEAFF. The CDR3 nucleotides are TGTGCCACCGACAGGGTGAACACTGAAGCTTTCTTT.

This chain links TRBV15 with TRBJ1-2; D gene uncertain. The V and J ends lost 5 bases and 4 bases respectively, with 8 bases between them. The CDR3 runs to 12 residues. Germline-derived CDR1 and CDR2 are LNHNV and YYDKDF (reference sequence). This CDR3 is CATSRRAYGYTF. CDR3 nucleotides: TGTGCCACCAGCCGGAGGGCCTATGGCTACACCTTC.

The chain couples TRBV10-3 to TRBJ2-2; a possible D gene is TRBD2 (6 bases). Trimming removed 1 base from V and 1 base from J, with 7 bases in between. The CDR3 spans 15 residues. Germline V gene sequence: CDR1 ENHRY, CDR2 SYGVKD. The CDR3 DNA reads as TGTGCCATCAGTGAGTGGGGAGGGAACACCGGGGAGCTGTTTTTT. Its translation: CAISEWGGNTGELFF.

The chain is built from TRBV18 and TRBJ1-1; TRBD1 is a possible D gene (6 bases). This CDR3 comprises 14 residues. Germline V gene sequence: CDR1 KGHSH, CDR2 LQKENI. V lost 2 bases to trimming and J lost 3 bases, with 10 bases between them. Written as DNA, the CDR3 is TGTGCCAGCTCACCAGGGGGCACCCACACTGAAGCTTTCTTT. It translates to CASSPGGTHTEAFF.

This rearrangement joins TRBV5-8 to TRBJ2-3; 8 nucleotides line up with TRBD2. Germline assignment: CDR1 SGHTS and CDR2 YDEGEE. The CDR3 is made up of 16 amino acids. J was trimmed by 3 bases and V by 4 bases; bases with no gene match: 10. The CDR3 DNA follows: TGTGCCAGCAGCGCCCATTTGGCGGGGGGAACAGATACGCAGTATTTT. Its protein is CASSAHLAGGTDTQYF.

Note on this clone: Mismatch with germline at one junction end may stem from a read error. The chain couples TRBV15 to TRBJ2-5, with D possibly matching TRBD1 (6 bases). Per germline, CDR1 LNHNV and CDR2 YYDKDF (reference sequence). This CDR3 has 14 residues. CDR3 coding DNA: TGTGCCACCAGCGCACTGTCGGGTTGGGGGCAAAGGGACTTC. Its protein product is CATSALSGWGQRDF.

This clone was detected only a few times. The CDR3 sequence is CASSFLFRARVYGGELFF. The CDR3 DNA reads as TGTGCCAGCAGCTTTTTGTTTCGTGCGCGGGTGTATGGCGGGGAGCTGTTTTTT. The chain has TRBV7-9 and TRBJ2-2; maybe TRBD2 (5 bases). CDR1 and CDR2 from the germline V gene are SEHNR and FQNEAQ (reference sequence). The CDR3 is made up of 18 amino acids. V was clipped by 3 bases and J by 7 bases, with 24 bases between them.

CDR3 nucleotides: TGTGCCAGCAGCGCCCGGGGGGGGACTAGCGGGACCAATGAGCAGTTCTTC. This translates into CASSARGGTSGTNEQFF. The J gene is TRBJ2-1, the V gene TRBV9, with 13 bases fitting TRBD2. CDR1 is SGDLS and CDR2 is YYNGEE in the germline V gene. The CDR3 is made up of 17 amino acids. J gave up 6 bases and V 3 bases, and 9 bases lay outside the gene matches.

V is TRBV30 and J is TRBJ2-1; 7 bases agree with TRBD1. This CDR3 is built from 17 residues. Trimming at V came to 4 bases and at J to 1 base, leaving 13 bases not matched to a gene. Germline V CDR1 and CDR2: GTSNPN, SVGIG (reference sequence). The CDR3: CAWNGNRQGRSYNEQFF. The CDR3 coding sequence is TGTGCCTGGAACGGTAACCGACAGGGCCGGTCCTACAATGAGCAGTTCTTC.

The rearrangement links TRBV3-1 (or the pseudogene TRBV3-2) to TRBJ1-3, with TRBD1 matching over 8 bases. The CDR3 runs to 15 residues. Germline V gene data show CDR1 as LGHDT and CDR2 as YNNKEL (reference sequence). The junction had 8 bases not matched to a gene; V was cut back by 5 bases and J by 5 bases. The CDR3 coding sequence is TGTGCCAGCAGCTACAGGACAGGGTCCAGAAACACCATATATTTT. Residues: CASSYRTGSRNTIYF.

V and J are TRBV5-5 and TRBJ2-7; 7 bases line up with TRBD2. V lost 3 bases and J lost 6; bases outside the gene matches: 9. There are 14 residues in the CDR3. Germline lookup yields CDR1 SGHKS and CDR2 YYEKEE (reference sequence). The chain's CDR3 is CASSSSGRRLEQYF. CDR3 DNA sequence: TGTGCCAGCAGCTCCTCCGGGAGGCGTCTCGAGCAGTACTTC.

This clone was observed a handful of times. The chain links TRBV14 to TRBJ2-5, with a tentative D call TRBD2 (5 bases). Trimming removed 4 bases at V and 5 bases at J, with 17 bases between. Germline-derived CDR1 and CDR2 are SGHDN and FVKESK. The CDR3 covers 15 residues. The CDR3 reads CASSRGRQAWETQYF. The CDR3 DNA reads as TGTGCCAGCAGCCGCGGGCGGCAGGCGTGGGAGACCCAGTACTTC.

The genes are TRBV4-1 and TRBJ1-1; D not certain. Looked up from germline, CDR1 is MGHRA and CDR2 is YSYEKL. Deletions cut 0 bases from V and 5 bases from J, with 22 bases between. The CDR3 has 18 residues. DNA for the CDR3: TGCGCCAGCAGCCAAGATCGGGTCGGGAGCCGCCCGGGGACTGAAGCTTTCTTT. This encodes CASSQDRVGSRPGTEAFF.

V usage is TRBV14 and J usage is TRBJ1-2, with 11 nucleotides matching TRBD1. Trimming at V came to 6 bases and at J to 4 bases, leaving 13 bases not matched to a gene. Germline V gives CDR1 SGHDN, CDR2 FVKESK. This CDR3 has 17 residues. CDR3 sequence reads: CASSEGTGGPGGYGYTF. Written as DNA, the CDR3 is TGTGCCAGCAGTGAAGGGACAGGGGGACCCGGGGGCTATGGCTACACCTTC.

The V gene is TRBV20-1, the J gene TRBJ2-7, with D possibly TRBD2 on 6 matching bases. The germline V gene has CDR1 DFQATT and CDR2 SNEGSKA (reference sequence). V lost 3 bases to trimming and J lost 2 bases, with 17 bases between them. There are 15 residues in the CDR3. CDR3 in amino acids: CSASRERVVAYEQYF. Here the CDR3 DNA reads TGCAGTGCTAGTCGAGAGCGGGTGGTGGCCTACGAGCAGTACTTC.

The chain joins TRBV9 to TRBJ2-3, with a weak D call TRBD1 (6 bases). CDR1 and CDR2 from the germline V gene are SGDLS and YYNGEE. The CDR3 totals 16 residues. V was trimmed by 7 bases and J by 4 bases, leaving 22 bases between them. The CDR3 loop reads CASAQDRPQAADTQYF. CDR3 sequence (DNA): TGTGCCAGCGCACAAGACAGGCCGCAGGCGGCAGATACGCAGTATTTT.

The chain recombines TRBV10-3 with TRBJ1-5; unclear D gene. The CDR3 extends over 12 amino acids. Between the trimmed V and J ends, which lost 0 bases and 5 bases, there was a span of 2 bases. Germline loops: CDR1 ENHRY, CDR2 SYGVKD. CDR3 amino acids: CAISESDQPQHF. CDR3 nucleotides: TGTGCCATCAGTGAGTCCGATCAGCCCCAGCATTTT.

J is TRBJ2-1 and V is TRBV2, with TRBD2 as a possible D gene (6 bases). In germline, CDR1 is SNHLY, CDR2 FYNNEI. There are 12 residues in the CDR3. V shed 3 bases and J shed 10 bases, with 10 bases lying between them. The CDR3 region is CASSDGGREQFF. For the CDR3, the DNA is TGTGCCAGCAGTGACGGGGGACGAGAGCAGTTCTTC.

The J gene is TRBJ2-3, the V gene TRBV5-5; no reliable D call. The CDR3 is made up of 14 amino acids. Germline V gene data show CDR1 as SGHKS and CDR2 as YYEKEE (reference sequence). Trimming left V 2 bases short and J 1 base short, with 8 bases between. Here the CDR3 DNA reads TGTGCCAGCAGCTTTATGAGCGGCACAGATACGCAGTATTTT. This gives the protein CASSFMSGTDTQYF.

V usage is TRBV7-9 and J usage is TRBJ2-5; 8 bases align to TRBD1. CDR1 SEHNR and CDR2 FQNEAQ come from the germline V gene (reference sequence). V shed 4 bases and J 2 bases; nucleotides not matched to a gene: 3. The CDR3 has 14 residues. The CDR3 loop reads CASSWGQAQETQYF. The CDR3 bases are TGTGCCAGCAGCTGGGGACAGGCTCAAGAGACCCAGTACTTC.

The V call is TRBV7-9, the J call TRBJ2-4; no clear D gene. This CDR3 has 16 residues. Trimming shortened V by 5 bases and J by 0 bases, and 14 bases separated the two germline ends. From germline, CDR1 is SEHNR and CDR2 FQNEAQ (reference sequence). The CDR3, as DNA: TGTGCCAGCAGCCCCCGAGAGTACCCAGCCAAAAACATTCAGTACTTC. This codes for CASSPREYPAKNIQYF.

The rearrangement links TRBV10-3 to TRBJ1-1, with 7 bases matching TRBD1. This CDR3 contains 14 residues. J gave up 2 bases and V 6 bases, and 6 bases lay outside the gene matches. CDR1 and CDR2 (germline): ENHRY, SYGVKD. The CDR3 nucleotides are TGTGCCATCAGCCCCCGGGACAGCAACACTGAAGCTTTCTTT. It specifies CAISPRDSNTEAFF.

Here the CDR3 reads CASSPTPAGWGTDTQYF. CDR3 bases: TGTGCCAGCAGCCCCACCCCGGCGGGATGGGGCACAGATACGCAGTATTTT. This chain links TRBV7-3 with TRBJ2-3, with a tentative D call TRBD2 (6 bases). The CDR3 extends over 17 amino acids. Germline V lookup: CDR1 SGHTA, CDR2 FQGTGA. The V and J ends lost 5 bases and 1 base respectively, with 19 bases between them.

J is TRBJ2-1 and V is TRBV7-3, with D perhaps TRBD2 (6 bases). Deletions cut 5 bases from V and 1 base from J, with 12 bases between. The CDR3 is 15 amino acids. Germline V gene data show CDR1 as SGHTA and CDR2 as FQGTGA. CDR3 bases: TGTGCCAGCAGCCCTTCGGGAGTTTCCTACAATGAGCAGTTCTTC. Translation: CASSPSGVSYNEQFF. Together with reference TRBV7-3 and TRBJ2-1, the CDR3 gives the full variable domain: GAGVSQTPSNKVTEKGKYVELRCDPISGHTALYWYRQSLGQGPEFLIYFQGTGAADDSGLPNDRFFAVRPEGSVSTLKIQRTERGDSAVYLCASSPSGVSYNEQFFGPGTRLTVL.